The 9 T cell receptor beta chains below all came from one sample that was sequenced in a study of regulatory T cells in long-lasting Graves disease. iRepertoire HTBI primers and Arm-PCR of CDR3 regions built TCR beta libraries. Each CDR3 protein is one row after TCRdb ran MiXCR on the multiplex PCR reads. The top ten clones hold 20% to 25% of a sample with 350,000 to 400,000 distinct CDR3 sequences, 15% to 20% of them seen once. Stated time point: newly diagnosed GD, antithyroid drugs for less than 3 months. PBMCs provided the RNA from which the TCR library was made. These data are also associated with another study on T cells in Graves' hyperthyroidism and ophthalmopathy.

The sample here was peripheral blood mononuclear cells (PBMCs), taken at new diagnosis, from a patient treated with antithyroid drugs. All receptors come from a woman aged 18-29 years with Graves disease.

In this sample, this clonotype turned up many times. This sequence joins TRBV20-1 and TRBJ1-5; D unclear. The CDR3 covers 13 residues. From germline, CDR1 is DFQATT and CDR2 SNEGSKA (reference sequence). V shed 3 bases and J shed 8 bases, with 14 bases lying between them. Here the CDR3 reads CSASVGLQKPQHF. The CDR3 nucleotides read TGCAGTGCTAGCGTTGGATTACAGAAGCCCCAGCATTTT.

The table lists this clonotype with many counts. V gene TRBV5-1 combines with J gene TRBJ2-4; 9 nucleotides align to TRBD1. Germline V CDR1 and CDR2: SGHRS, YFSETQ. V trimming: 4 bases; J trimming: 3 bases; junction bases outside the gene matches: 8. The CDR3 has 16 residues. CDR3 protein: CASSASGDRDKNIQYF. CDR3 DNA: TGCGCCAGCAGCGCATCAGGGGACAGGGACAAAAACATTCAGTACTTC.

V usage is TRBV25-1 and J usage is TRBJ2-1, with D possibly being TRBD1 (6 bases). The germline gives CDR1 MGHDK, CDR2 SYGVNS. V lost 3 bases and J lost 2, with 14 bases in between. This CDR3 is built from 16 residues. The CDR3 DNA follows: TGTGCCAGCAGTGAGTTTGAACAGGGTACCTACAATGAGCAGTTCTTC. Encoded protein: CASSEFEQGTYNEQFF.

This clonotype was recorded at least ten times. The CDR3 region is CASSPPSTDTQYF. For the CDR3, the DNA is TGTGCCAGCAGCCCCCCGAGCACAGATACGCAGTATTTT. The chain has TRBV18 and TRBJ2-3; D call uncertain. The CDR3 has 13 amino acids. Trimming took 8 bases from V and 0 from J, leaving 9 bases between them. Germline CDR1 KGHSH, CDR2 LQKENI.

In this sample, this clonotype turned up a few times. The chain links TRBV12-3 or TRBV12-4 to TRBJ2-2, with a tentative D call TRBD2 (6 bases). CDR3 size: 14 residues. V dropped 8 bases and J dropped 4 bases, with 14 bases sitting between them. This CDR3 is CASGGSGSTGELFF. The CDR3 DNA sequence: TGTGCCAGCGGAGGGTCCGGGAGCACCGGGGAGCTGTTTTTT.

This clonotype has a count of ten or more. This chain links TRBV6-2 or TRBV6-3 with TRBJ2-5; perhaps TRBD1 as D (6 bases). V was trimmed by 0 bases and J by 5 bases, leaving 10 bases between them. CDR1 MNHEY and CDR2 SVGEGT come from the germline V gene. The CDR3 totals 14 residues. CDR3 protein: CASSYSQGGETQYF. DNA of the CDR3: TGTGCCAGCAGTTACTCACAGGGCGGGGAGACCCAGTACTTC.

This clonotype was detected ten times or more. This chain links TRBV18 with TRBJ1-5; unclear D gene. This CDR3 has 16 residues. Trimming shortened V by 0 bases and J by 7 bases, and 16 bases separated the two germline ends. From germline, CDR1 is KGHSH and CDR2 LQKENI. As DNA, the CDR3 is TGTGCCAGCTCACCACCGGGTGGGCCCGGCTCCCAGCCCCAGCATTTT. Encoded protein: CASSPPGGPGSQPQHF. The full variable domain, rest sourced from reference TRBV18 and TRBJ1-5, is NAGVMQNPRHLVRRRGQEARLRCSPMKGHSHVYWYRQLPEEGLKFMVYLQKENIIDESGMPKERFSAEFPKEGPSILRIQQVVRGDSAAYFCASSPPGGPGSQPQHFGDGTRLSIL.

The chain carries TRBV9 and TRBJ2-7, with D possibly TRBD1 on 6 matching bases. Trimming pared 2 bases from V and 3 bases from J, leaving 9 bases between. Germline CDR1 reads SGDLS; CDR2 reads YYNGEE. The CDR3 runs to 13 residues. The CDR3 here is CASSVGDIYEQYF. CDR3 bases: TGTGCCAGCAGCGTTGGGGACATCTACGAGCAGTACTTC.

The rearrangement joins TRBV29-1 to TRBJ1-1; D not resolved. From germline, CDR1 is SQVTM and CDR2 ANQGSEA. The CDR3 consists of 11 residues. With 0 bases removed from V and 8 bases from J, the gap between germline ends came to 7 bases. The CDR3 DNA reads as TGCAGCGTTGAAGATATAAAGGAAGCTTTCTTT. Protein: CSVEDIKEAFF.